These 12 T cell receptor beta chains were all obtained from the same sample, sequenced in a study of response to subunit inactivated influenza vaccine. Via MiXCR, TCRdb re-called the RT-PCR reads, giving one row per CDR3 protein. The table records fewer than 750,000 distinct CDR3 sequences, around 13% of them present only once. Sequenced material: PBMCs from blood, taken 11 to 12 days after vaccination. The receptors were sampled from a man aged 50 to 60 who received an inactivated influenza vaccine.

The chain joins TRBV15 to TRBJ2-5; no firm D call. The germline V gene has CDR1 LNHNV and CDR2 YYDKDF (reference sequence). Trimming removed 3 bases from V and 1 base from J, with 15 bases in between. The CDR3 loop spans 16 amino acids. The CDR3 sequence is CATSSLRARAQETQYF. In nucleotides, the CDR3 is TGTGCCACCAGCAGTCTACGGGCCCGGGCCCAAGAGACCCAGTACTTC.

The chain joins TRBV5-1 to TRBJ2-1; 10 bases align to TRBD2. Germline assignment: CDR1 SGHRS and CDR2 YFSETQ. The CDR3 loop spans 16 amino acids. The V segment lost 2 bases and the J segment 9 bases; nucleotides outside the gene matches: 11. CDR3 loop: CASSLSLAGGFGEQFF. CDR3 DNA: TGCGCCAGCAGCTTATCCTTAGCGGGGGGCTTCGGTGAGCAGTTCTTC.

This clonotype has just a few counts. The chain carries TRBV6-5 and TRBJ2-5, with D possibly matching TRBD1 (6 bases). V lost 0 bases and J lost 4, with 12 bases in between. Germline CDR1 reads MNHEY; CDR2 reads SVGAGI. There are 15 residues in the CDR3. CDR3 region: CASSYSSGRGETQYF. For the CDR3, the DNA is TGTGCCAGCAGTTACTCGAGCGGCAGGGGAGAGACCCAGTACTTC.

Here the CDR3 reads CSAGGAGGRQNEQFF. The DNA of the CDR3 is TGCAGTGCTGGGGGGGCGGGAGGTAGGCAGAATGAGCAGTTCTTC. This sequence joins TRBV20-1 and TRBJ2-1; 8 positions agree with TRBD2. Per germline, CDR1 DFQATT and CDR2 SNEGSKA (reference sequence). The CDR3 is 15 amino acids. V shed 5 bases, J shed 7 bases, and the junction held 13 bases outside the gene matches.

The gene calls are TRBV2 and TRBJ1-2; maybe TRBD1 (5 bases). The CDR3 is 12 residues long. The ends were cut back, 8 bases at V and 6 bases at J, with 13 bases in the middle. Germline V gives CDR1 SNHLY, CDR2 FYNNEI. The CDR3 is CASEGPGHGYTF. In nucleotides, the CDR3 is TGTGCCAGCGAGGGACCCGGGCATGGCTACACCTTC.

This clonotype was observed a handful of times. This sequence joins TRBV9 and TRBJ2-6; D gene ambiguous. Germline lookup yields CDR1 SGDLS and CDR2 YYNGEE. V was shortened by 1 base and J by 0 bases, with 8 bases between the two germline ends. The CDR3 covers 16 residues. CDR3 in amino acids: CASSVTPTSGANVLTF. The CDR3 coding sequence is TGTGCCAGCAGCGTAACCCCCACCTCTGGGGCCAACGTCCTGACTTTC. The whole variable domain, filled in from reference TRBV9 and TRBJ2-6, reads DSGVTQTPKHLITATGQRVTLRCSPRSGDLSVYWYQQSLDQGLQFLIQYYNGEERAKGNILERFSAQQFPDLHSELNLSSLELGDSALYFCASSVTPTSGANVLTFGAGSRLTVL.

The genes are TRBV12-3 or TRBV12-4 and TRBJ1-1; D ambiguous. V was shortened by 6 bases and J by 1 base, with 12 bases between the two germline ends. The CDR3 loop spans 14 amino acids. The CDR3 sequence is CASSFASWNTEAFF. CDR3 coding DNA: TGTGCCAGCAGCTTCGCCTCCTGGAACACTGAAGCTTTCTTT.

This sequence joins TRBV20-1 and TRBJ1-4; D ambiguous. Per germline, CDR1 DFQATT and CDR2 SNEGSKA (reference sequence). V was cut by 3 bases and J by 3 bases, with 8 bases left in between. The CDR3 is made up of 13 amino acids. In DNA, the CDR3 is TGCAGTGCTAGGAGGGCCTCTAATGAAAAACTGTTTTTT. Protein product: CSARRASNEKLFF.

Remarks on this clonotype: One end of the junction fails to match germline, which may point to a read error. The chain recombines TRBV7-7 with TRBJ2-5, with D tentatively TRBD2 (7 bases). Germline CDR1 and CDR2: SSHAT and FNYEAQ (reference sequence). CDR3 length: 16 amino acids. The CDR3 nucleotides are TGTGCTAGCAGCTCGGGGGGCCCCTCGTACCAAGAGACCCAGTACTTC. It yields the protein CASSSGGPSYQETQYF.

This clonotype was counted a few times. CDR3 DNA sequence: TGTGCCAGCTACACTGGACTAGCGGGAGTCACCGGGGAGCTGTTTTTT. It is translated as CASYTGLAGVTGELFF. The rearrangement joins TRBV28 to TRBJ2-2, with 13 bases aligning to TRBD2. Germline V lookup: CDR1 MDHEN, CDR2 SYDVKM. With 8 bases clipped from V and 4 bases from J, the junction kept 7 bases outside the gene matches. This CDR3 is built from 16 residues. Full variable domain (outside the CDR3, taken from reference TRBV28 and TRBJ2-2): DVKVTQSSRYLVKRTGEKVFLECVQDMDHENMFWYRQDPGLGLRLIYFSYDVKMKEKGDIPEGYSVSREKKERFSLILESASTNQTSMYLCASYTGLAGVTGELFFGEGSRLTVL.

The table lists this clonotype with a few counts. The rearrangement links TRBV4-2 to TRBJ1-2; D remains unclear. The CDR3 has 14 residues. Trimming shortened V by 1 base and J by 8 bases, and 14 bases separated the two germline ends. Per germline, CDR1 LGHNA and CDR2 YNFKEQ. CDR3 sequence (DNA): TGTGCCAGCAGCCAAGCCGGAGTAGTTAAGGGCTACACCTTC. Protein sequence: CASSQAGVVKGYTF.

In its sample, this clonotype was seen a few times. DNA of the CDR3: TGCAGTGCTAGGCCAGTGTTGGGACCGTGGGGCCGGGAGCAGTTCTTC. It codes for CSARPVLGPWGREQFF. V is TRBV20-1 and J is TRBJ2-1, with D perhaps given as TRBD1 or TRBD2 (5 bases each). This CDR3 has 16 amino acids. Germline values: CDR1 DFQATT, CDR2 SNEGSKA (reference sequence). The ends were cut back, 3 bases at V and 10 bases at J, with 25 bases in the middle.